The 14 T cell receptor beta chains in this list originate from one sample, sequenced in a study of early T cells in non-severe SARS-CoV-2 infection. TCRdb reanalysed the 5' RACE reads using MiXCR and keeps one entry per CDR3 protein. Here the sample spans 20,000 to 30,000 distinct CDR3 sequences, around 4% being singletons. The specimen sequenced was whole blood. The source is an adult who was a healthcare worker with PCR-confirmed SARS-CoV-2 infection or an uninfected control (not recorded which).

In its sample, this clonotype was seen many times. CDR3 protein: CASSLGPRNTEAFF. CDR3 coding DNA: TGTGCCAGCAGTCTGGGACCGCGGAACACTGAAGCTTTCTTT. The V call is TRBV6-1, the J call TRBJ1-1, with D possibly matching TRBD1 (5 bases). This CDR3 comprises 14 residues. The germline CDR1 and CDR2 sequences are MNHNS and SASEGT. With 5 bases removed from V and 1 base from J, the gap between germline ends came to 11 bases.

V usage is TRBV9 and J usage is TRBJ2-1; unclear D gene. This CDR3 is built from 14 residues. Germline V CDR1 and CDR2: SGDLS, YYNGEE. The germline V and J ends were trimmed by 4 bases and 4 bases, with 12 bases remaining between them. This CDR3 is CASSLSPEYNEQFF. The CDR3, as DNA: TGTGCCAGCAGCCTCTCCCCCGAATACAATGAGCAGTTCTTC.

Many counts were recorded for this clonotype. The chain employs TRBV5-1 and TRBJ2-7; 8 bases line up with TRBD1. The CDR3 is 14 residues long. Germline CDR1 SGHRS, CDR2 YFSETQ. V lost 4 bases, J lost 3 bases, and 6 bases stayed unmatched. The CDR3 sequence: CASSPTGAFYEQYF. DNA of the CDR3: TGCGCCAGCAGCCCGACAGGGGCCTTCTACGAGCAGTACTTC.

This clonotype was recorded a few times. The chain uses TRBV7-9 and TRBJ2-1; 13 bases match TRBD2. Losses at the gene ends were 5 bases for V and 9 bases for J; bases not matched to a gene: 7. CDR1 and CDR2 (germline): SEHNR, FQNEAQ (reference sequence). CDR3 length: 15 amino acids. CDR3 sequence: CASSPRTSGSTEQFF. The CDR3 DNA sequence: TGTGCCAGCAGCCCCAGGACTAGCGGGAGTACTGAGCAGTTCTTC.

This clonotype has a handful of counts. For the CDR3, the DNA is TGTGCCAGCAGCTTACAGGGGGCGGCCCCCGAAGCTTTCTTT. This codes for CASSLQGAAPEAFF. The gene calls are TRBV7-9 and TRBJ1-1; 8 nucleotides match TRBD1. The trim removed 2 bases at V and 8 bases at J, leaving 7 bases unmatched. The CDR3 extends over 14 amino acids. Germline V lookup: CDR1 SEHNR, CDR2 FQNEAQ (reference sequence).

This clonotype came up many times. The chain links TRBV10-3 to TRBJ2-1; the match to TRBD2 covers 10 bases. V lost 2 bases to trimming and J lost 8 bases; unmatched junction nucleotides: 6. The CDR3 runs 15 residues. The germline V gene has CDR1 ENHRY and CDR2 SYGVKD. Here the CDR3 reads CAISEGAGGLDEQFF. The CDR3 DNA reads TGTGCCATCAGTGAGGGAGCGGGAGGGCTCGATGAGCAGTTCTTC.

This clonotype was observed a handful of times. The gene calls are TRBV7-3 and TRBJ2-7; D assignment may be TRBD1 or TRBD2 (5 bases each). Per germline, CDR1 SGHTA and CDR2 FQGTGA. The CDR3 covers 15 residues. Trimming removed 3 bases at V and 8 bases at J, with 20 bases between. The DNA of the CDR3 is TGTGCCAGCAGCTTCGGGACGGGGACCCTACGGAAGCAGTACTTC. It translates to CASSFGTGTLRKQYF.

This clonotype was seen only a few times. The rearrangement joins TRBV4-2 to TRBJ2-1, with TRBD2 as a possible D gene (5 bases). The germline V gene encodes CDR1 LGHNA and CDR2 YNFKEQ. Trimming shortened V by 0 bases and J by 9 bases, and 9 bases separated the two germline ends. The CDR3 sequence is 13 residues long. The CDR3 reads CASSQEMRAEQFF. The CDR3 bases are TGTGCCAGCAGCCAAGAAATGAGGGCTGAGCAGTTCTTC.

The chain links TRBV29-1 to TRBJ1-1, with TRBD1 matching 7 bases. Unmatched junction bases numbered 12, after V lost 0 bases and J lost 2 bases. This CDR3 contains 17 residues. Germline-derived CDR1 and CDR2 are SQVTM and ANQGSEA. The CDR3 protein is CSVEDQIQGQTNTEAFF. DNA for the CDR3: TGCAGCGTTGAAGATCAGATACAGGGGCAGACCAACACTGAAGCTTTCTTT.

The table lists this clonotype with many counts. As DNA, the CDR3 is TGTGCCAGCAGCCAAGTATGGGCCGGGATAGAAGAGACCCAGTACTTC. Translation: CASSQVWAGIEETQYF. The chain joins TRBV3-1 to TRBJ2-5, with D perhaps TRBD2 (5 bases). V lost 1 base and J 3 bases, leaving 15 bases between the germline ends. This CDR3 region has 16 residues. Germline V gene lookup returns CDR1 LGHDT and CDR2 YNNKEL (reference sequence).

This clonotype appeared many times. This sequence joins TRBV5-1 and TRBJ2-3, with D uncertain. This CDR3 has 13 residues. From germline, CDR1 is SGHRS and CDR2 YFSETQ. V was pared by 4 bases and J by 4 bases, with 10 bases between. CDR3 sequence (DNA): TGCGCCAGCAGCAAGGACGTCGCAGATACGCAGTATTTT. Protein: CASSKDVADTQYF.

This clonotype has a count of ten or more. The chain joins TRBV28 to TRBJ2-5; D tentatively fits TRBD1 or TRBD2 (5 bases each). V shed 2 bases and J shed 4 bases, with 11 bases lying between them. The CDR3 is 14 amino acids. Germline CDR1 MDHEN, CDR2 SYDVKM. The CDR3 DNA is TGTGCCAGCAGTTTAACCAGGGACCGAGAGACCCAGTACTTC. Translating gives CASSLTRDRETQYF.

This clonotype was counted at least ten times. This chain uses TRBV6-1 with TRBJ2-1; 12 nucleotides line up with TRBD2. Per the germline V gene, CDR1 is MNHNS and CDR2 is SASEGT. The CDR3 runs to 16 residues. The V segment lost 0 bases and the J segment 6 bases; nucleotides outside the gene matches: 3. The CDR3 region has the DNA TGTGCCAGCAGTGAAGCTGCTAGCGGGAGGGGCAATGAGCAGTTCTTC. This sequence encodes CASSEAASGRGNEQFF.

This clonotype came up many times. This sequence joins TRBV24-1 and TRBJ1-3; D not resolved. CDR1 is KGHDR and CDR2 is SFDVKD in the germline V gene. This CDR3 region has 14 residues. V was clipped by 3 bases and J by 2 bases, with 7 bases between them. The CDR3 DNA reads TGTGCCACCAGTGATATGTCAGCTGGAAACACCATATATTTT. Amino acids: CATSDMSAGNTIYF.